The 11 T cell receptor beta chains given below trace back to one sample, sequenced in a study of healthy donors' naive CD4 and CD8 T cells. TCR libraries were built from approximately 490 ng of total RNA by linear amplification. Each CDR3 protein is one row after TCRdb ran MiXCR on the reads. Of some 190,000 distinct CDR3 sequences listed, over 60% are singletons. The sample consisted of naive CD4+ and CD8+ T cells sorted from blood, pooled from several donors. The receptor source for this set is a pool of human donors in good health; the sample pools cells from several healthy donors.

A note on this clonotype: Its ends do not fully match the called genes, so a read error is possible. This rearrangement joins TRBV5-1 to TRBJ1-1; D is unclear. Germline V CDR1 and CDR2: SGHRS, YFSETQ. The CDR3 is made up of 17 amino acids. The CDR3 loop reads CASSRMTPPFMNTEAFF. The CDR3 DNA follows: TGTGCCAGCAGCCGAATGACACCTCCTTTTATGAACACTGAAGCTTTCTTT.

This rearrangement joins TRBV6-5 to TRBJ1-3, with unresolved D. V was clipped by 2 bases and J by 4 bases, with 12 bases between them. This CDR3 has 15 amino acids. Per the germline V gene, CDR1 is MNHEY and CDR2 is SVGAGI. The DNA for the CDR3 is TGTGCCAGCAGTTACGGTTATAGGGAAGGAAACACCATATATTTT. Translation gives CASSYGYREGNTIYF.

The rearrangement joins TRBV10-3 to TRBJ2-7; 7 bases are shared with TRBD1. The length of the CDR3 is 15 residues. CDR1 ENHRY and CDR2 SYGVKD come from the germline V gene. After removal of 6 bases from V and 3 bases from J, the junction contained 11 bases not matched to a gene. The CDR3 region has the DNA TGTGCCATCAGAAGCGCCGGGACAGACAACTACGAGCAGTACTTC. This translates into CAIRSAGTDNYEQYF.

This rearrangement joins TRBV29-1 to TRBJ2-7; D gene unclear. The CDR3 contains 12 residues. Trimming pared 6 bases from V and 2 bases from J, leaving 11 bases between. Germline CDR1 is SQVTM and CDR2 is ANQGSEA. The CDR3 spells CSVADSTYEQYF. For the CDR3, the DNA is TGCAGCGTGGCGGATAGCACCTACGAGCAGTACTTC.

The chain employs TRBV11-2 and TRBJ2-1; D remains ambiguous. The CDR3 contains 16 residues. In germline, CDR1 is SGHAT, CDR2 FQNNGV. V was trimmed by 2 bases and J by 7 bases, leaving 18 bases between them. Here the CDR3 reads CASSLTAGSRLNEQFF. Written as DNA, the CDR3 is TGTGCCAGCAGCTTAACAGCTGGGTCCCGTCTGAATGAGCAGTTCTTC.

This clonotype was seen more than once but under ten times. The V and J genes are TRBV20-1 and TRBJ2-5, with TRBD2 matching over 11 bases. CDR3 length equals 17 residues. CDR1 and CDR2 (germline): DFQATT, SNEGSKA (reference sequence). V lost 3 bases, J lost 5 bases, and 14 bases stayed unmatched. Here the CDR3 DNA reads TGCAGTGCTAGGAAGGGGACTAGCGGAACCCGCGCGGAGACCCAGTACTTC. Amino acid sequence: CSARKGTSGTRAETQYF.

This chain uses TRBV20-1 with TRBJ2-1; D assignment may be TRBD1 or TRBD2 (5 bases each). From germline, CDR1 is DFQATT and CDR2 SNEGSKA (reference sequence). The CDR3 length is 14 residues. Trimming left V 4 bases short and J 9 bases short, with 19 bases between. CDR3 in DNA: TGCAGTGCTATACGGGACGAAGCTTGGGGTGAGCAGTTCTTC. Residues: CSAIRDEAWGEQFF.

The gene calls are TRBV5-6 and TRBJ2-3; 9 bases match TRBD1. J lost 5 bases, V lost 3 bases, and 10 bases had no gene match. The germline gives CDR1 SGHDT, CDR2 YYEEEE. The CDR3 has 16 amino acids. This CDR3 reads CASSWEVGQGIDTQYF. The CDR3 nucleotides are TGTGCCAGCAGCTGGGAGGTGGGACAGGGAATAGATACGCAGTATTTT. The full variable domain, in which reference TRBV5-6 and TRBJ2-3 provide the parts outside the CDR3, is DAGVTQSPTHLIKTRGQQVTLRCSPKSGHDTVSWYQQALGQGPQFIFQYYEEEERQRGNFPDRFSGHQFPNYSSELNVNALLLGDSALYLCASSWEVGQGIDTQYFGPGTRLTVL.

This chain links TRBV27 with TRBJ2-3, with 9 nucleotides matching TRBD1. The CDR3 has 14 amino acids. Germline loops: CDR1 MNHEY, CDR2 SMNVEV (reference sequence). V trimming: 5 bases; J trimming: 4 bases; junction bases outside the gene matches: 4. CDR3 nucleotide sequence: TGTGCCAGCAGTAGGGACAGGGTCGCAGATACGCAGTATTTT. Translating it yields CASSRDRVADTQYF.

This sequence joins TRBV27 and TRBJ2-1; 9 positions agree with TRBD2. J was trimmed by 3 bases and V by 8 bases; bases with no gene match: 8. The CDR3 has 15 residues. Germline lookup yields CDR1 MNHEY and CDR2 SMNVEV (reference sequence). CDR3 bases: TGTGCCAGCGGTGCCGGGACTAGCCTCTACAATGAGCAGTTCTTC. Encoded protein: CASGAGTSLYNEQFF.

The J gene is TRBJ2-7, the V gene TRBV6-5; 7 bases are shared with TRBD2. The length of the CDR3 is 16 residues. Germline V CDR1 and CDR2: MNHEY, SVGAGI. V lost 2 bases and J lost 1; bases outside the gene matches: 8. In nucleotides, the CDR3 is TGTGCCAGCAGTTACATAACCGGAGCGGGGTCCTACGAGCAGTACTTC. Translating it yields CASSYITGAGSYEQYF.